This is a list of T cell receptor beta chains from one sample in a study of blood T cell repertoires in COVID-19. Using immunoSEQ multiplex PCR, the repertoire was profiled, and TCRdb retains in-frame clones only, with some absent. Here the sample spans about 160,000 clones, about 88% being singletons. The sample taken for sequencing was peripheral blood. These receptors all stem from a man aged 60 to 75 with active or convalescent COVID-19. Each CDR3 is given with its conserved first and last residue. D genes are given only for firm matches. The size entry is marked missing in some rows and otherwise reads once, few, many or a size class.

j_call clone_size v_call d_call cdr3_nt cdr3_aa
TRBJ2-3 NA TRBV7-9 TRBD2 TGTGCCAGCAGCTTAAGCGGGGAATCCACAGATACGCAGTATTTT CASSLSGESTDTQYF
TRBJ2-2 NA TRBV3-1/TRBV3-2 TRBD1 TGTGCCAGCAGCCAAGTAAGACAGGGCGGCGGGGAGCTGTTTTTT CASSQVRQGGGELFF
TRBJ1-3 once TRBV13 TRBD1 TGTGCCAGCAGCCCCTCCCCGACAGGGGCTGGAAACACCATATATTTT CASSPSPTGAGNTIYF
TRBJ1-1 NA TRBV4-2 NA TGTGCCAGCAGCCAAGATATCGGATCCAGGGGAGCCACTGAAGCTTTCTTT CASSQDIGSRGATEAFF
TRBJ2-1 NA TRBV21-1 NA TGTGCCAGCGGTAGGCCTCAGACAGGCGAGGACAATGAGCAGTTCTTC CASGRPQTGEDNEQFF
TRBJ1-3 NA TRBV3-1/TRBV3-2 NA TGTGCCAGCAGCCACCTTGGGGGGTCCTCTGGAAACACCATATATTTT CASSHLGGSSGNTIYF
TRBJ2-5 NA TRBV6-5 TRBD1 TGTGCCAGCAGGGACAGGGGGCAAGAGACCCAGTACTTC CASRDRGQETQYF
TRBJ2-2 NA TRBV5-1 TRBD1 TGCGCCAGCAGCTTGCTCCGGGACAGGGCCTCGAACACCGGGGAGCTGTTTTTT CASSLLRDRASNTGELFF
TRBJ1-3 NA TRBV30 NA TGTGCCTGGAGTGTATGGCAGGGGAACACCATATATTTT CAWSVWQGNTIYF
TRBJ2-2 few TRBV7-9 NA TGTGCCAGCAGCTTAGTAGGCGGGAACACCGGGGAGCTGTTTTTT CASSLVGGNTGELFF
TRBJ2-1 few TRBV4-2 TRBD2 TGTGCCAGCAGCCAAGGACTAGCGGGATACGGTGAGCAGTTCTTC CASSQGLAGYGEQFF
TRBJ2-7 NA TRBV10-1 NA TGCGCCAGCAGTGATGGTACAGGCCGTACGTACGAGCAGTACTTC CASSDGTGRTYEQYF
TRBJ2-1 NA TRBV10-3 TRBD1 TGTGCCATCACACCGGACAGGGCCTACAATGAGCAGTTCTTC CAITPDRAYNEQFF
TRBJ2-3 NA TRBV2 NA TGTGCCAGCAAGTGGGGGGGGCGGACAGATACGCAGTATTTT CASKWGGRTDTQYF
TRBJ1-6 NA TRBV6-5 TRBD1 TGTGCCAGCAGGACTACAGGGGGAAATTCACCCCTCCACTTT CASRTTGGNSPLHF
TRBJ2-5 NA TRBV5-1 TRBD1 TGCGCCAGCAGGCCAGGGGGAGAGACCCAGTACTTC CASRPGGETQYF
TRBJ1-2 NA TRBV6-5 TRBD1 TGTGCCAGCAGTTACGTAGACAGGGGCTATGGCTACACCTTC CASSYVDRGYGYTF